A single sample is the source of the 21 T cell receptor beta chains below, sequenced in a study of beta chain features in type 1 diabetes. The investigators reverse transcribed all of the isolated RNA, so they sequenced expressed TCRB transcripts. The assay was immunoSEQ multiplex PCR, and TCRdb's table has in-frame clones only and misses some. This sample yields about 360,000 clones, of which around an eighth are seen a single time; more than 0.015% belongs to the top ten. Sample: naive CD4+ T cells from blood. Receptors originate from a man between 18 and 29 years old in good health.

The chain links TRBV7-9 to TRBJ1-2; 9 bases are a match to TRBD1. J gave up 4 bases and V 2 bases, and 5 bases lay outside the gene matches. CDR3 length equals 15 residues. Per the germline V gene, CDR1 is SEHNR and CDR2 is FQNEAQ (reference sequence). In DNA form, the CDR3 reads TGTGCCAGCAGCTTAACAGGGGGCGGAAGCTATGGCTACACCTTC. It specifies CASSLTGGGSYGYTF.

The rearrangement links TRBV5-4 to TRBJ1-2; TRBD1 agrees at 9 bases. In germline, CDR1 is SGHNT, CDR2 YYREEE (reference sequence). V dropped 1 base and J dropped 6; count of bases not matched to a gene: 7. The CDR3 contains 15 residues. The CDR3 loop reads CASSLFLNRGHGYTF. CDR3 nucleotide sequence: TGTGCCAGCAGCTTGTTTTTAAACAGGGGGCATGGCTACACCTTC.

This clone has a handful of counts. The gene calls are TRBV7-2 and TRBJ2-3, with D perhaps matching TRBD2 (5 bases). Germline loops: CDR1 SGHTA, CDR2 FQGNSA. Trimming pared 1 base from V and 4 bases from J, leaving 15 bases between. The CDR3 extends over 16 amino acids. Here the CDR3 DNA reads TGTGCCAGCAGCTTAGGAGGTGGGAGACGGGCAGATACGCAGTATTTT. Its protein product is CASSLGGGRRADTQYF.

V gene TRBV5-1 combines with J gene TRBJ1-2; D may be TRBD1 (5 bases). This CDR3 region has 13 residues. Germline V gene lookup returns CDR1 SGHRS and CDR2 YFSETQ. With 2 bases removed from V and 8 bases from J, the gap between germline ends came to 13 bases. The CDR3 is CASSFPGDGGYTF. The CDR3 DNA is TGCGCCAGCAGCTTTCCGGGGGACGGCGGCTACACCTTC.

In its sample, this clone was seen a few times. The rearrangement links TRBV6-5 to TRBJ1-5, with D unclear. V lost 2 bases and J lost 5, with 10 bases in between. This CDR3 spans 14 amino acids. Germline V lookup: CDR1 MNHEY, CDR2 SVGAGI. CDR3 coding DNA: TGTGCCAGCAGTTACGGGAGGGAAGATCAGCCCCAGCATTTT. Protein product: CASSYGREDQPQHF.

The chain carries TRBV7-9 and TRBJ2-1; 10 nucleotides match TRBD2. Germline assignment: CDR1 SEHNR and CDR2 FQNEAQ (reference sequence). Trimming at V came to 5 bases and at J to 6 bases, leaving 10 bases not matched to a gene. The length of the CDR3 is 16 residues. The CDR3 spells CASSRLAGGTINEQFF. For the CDR3, the DNA is TGTGCCAGCAGCCGTTTAGCGGGAGGAACGATCAATGAGCAGTTCTTC.

The rearrangement joins TRBV7-2 to TRBJ2-3; the match to TRBD2 covers 9 bases. Germline lookup yields CDR1 SGHTA and CDR2 FQGNSA. The CDR3 sequence is 16 residues long. Trimming took 5 bases from V and 6 from J; bases not matched to a gene: 12. This CDR3 reads CASSISGSNVVDTQYF. The CDR3 region has the DNA TGTGCCAGCAGCATTAGCGGGAGTAACGTCGTCGATACGCAGTATTTT.

The chain employs TRBV7-2 and TRBJ1-4; TRBD1 is a possible D gene (5 bases). CDR1 is SGHTA, CDR2 FQGNSA, per germline. The CDR3 is made up of 16 amino acids. V was trimmed by 0 bases and J by 7 bases, leaving 15 bases between them. The CDR3 is CASSLAPAGIGEKLFF. The CDR3, as DNA: TGTGCCAGCAGCTTAGCGCCTGCAGGGATCGGTGAAAAACTGTTTTTT.

The sample holds a few counts of this clone. This chain connects TRBV23-1 to TRBJ2-2; 9 nucleotides align to TRBD1. TRBV23-1 is sorted into the ORF group, with uncertain function. Trimming cost V 6 bases and J 5 bases; bases outside gene matches: 10. The CDR3 extends over 16 amino acids. CDR3 nucleotide sequence: TGCGCCAGCAGAAATTGGGGGACAGGGTCGACCGGGGAGCTGTTTTTT. Protein sequence: CASRNWGTGSTGELFF.

This rearrangement joins TRBV9 to TRBJ2-5, with D perhaps TRBD2 (5 bases). This CDR3 has 17 amino acids. The germline gives CDR1 SGDLS, CDR2 YYNGEE. The V and J ends lost 0 bases and 0 bases respectively, with 15 bases between them. The CDR3 loop is CASSVGEADSYQETQYF. In DNA, the CDR3 is TGTGCCAGCAGCGTAGGGGAAGCGGACTCCTACCAAGAGACCCAGTACTTC.

The chain uses TRBV11-2 and TRBJ2-7; 9 positions match TRBD2. The ends lost 2 bases at V and 4 bases at J; junction bases unmatched: 6. The CDR3 sequence is 15 residues long. From germline, CDR1 is SGHAT and CDR2 FQNNGV. CDR3 sequence: CASSLIAGETYEQYF. Written as DNA, the CDR3 is TGTGCCAGCAGCTTAATAGCGGGAGAAACATACGAGCAGTACTTC.

To note about this clone: The same CDR3 also results from other DNA sequences found in this sample. This chain joins TRBV5-1 and TRBJ2-1; 8 bases match TRBD2. V was clipped by 0 bases and J by 4 bases; unmatched bases: 3. In germline, CDR1 is SGHRS, CDR2 YFSETQ. CDR3 size: 15 residues. The CDR3 loop is CASSLATSGYNEQFF. The CDR3 region has the DNA TGCGCCAGCAGCTTGGCCACTAGCGGATACAATGAGCAGTTCTTC.

This clone was found a few times. The chain is built from TRBV9 and TRBJ2-7; the match to TRBD1 covers 9 bases. CDR3 length: 14 amino acids. Per germline, CDR1 SGDLS and CDR2 YYNGEE. V shed 5 bases, J shed 5 bases, and the junction held 8 bases outside the gene matches. CDR3 coding DNA: TGTGCCAGCAGTCCTACAGGGGGCTATAACGAGCAGTACTTC. Translating it yields CASSPTGGYNEQYF.

There are a few counts of this clone. The rearrangement links TRBV7-9 to TRBJ1-2; the D gene is possibly TRBD1 (5 bases). Germline lookup yields CDR1 SEHNR and CDR2 FQNEAQ (reference sequence). V shed 5 bases and J shed 0 bases, with 10 bases lying between them. The CDR3 extends over 14 amino acids. Here the CDR3 reads CASSIRQTNYGYTF. CDR3 bases: TGTGCCAGCAGCATTCGACAGACTAACTATGGCTACACCTTC.

Turning to this clone: Other DNA sequences of this sample code for an identical CDR3. The chain has TRBV5-4 and TRBJ2-5, with 7 bases identical to TRBD2. V was clipped by 0 bases and J by 4 bases; unmatched bases: 3. The CDR3 totals 14 residues. In germline, CDR1 is SGHNT, CDR2 YYREEE (reference sequence). As DNA, the CDR3 is TGTGCCAGCAGCTTGGTGTCGGGGGGAGAGACCCAGTACTTC. Translated, it gives CASSLVSGGETQYF.

This clone came up a few times. This rearrangement joins TRBV7-8 to TRBJ2-1, with D possibly being TRBD1 (6 bases). CDR3 length: 16 residues. Germline CDR1 and CDR2: SGHVS and FQNEAQ. The V and J ends lost 0 bases and 8 bases respectively, with 17 bases between them. The chain's CDR3 is CASSLARVGARYEQFF. The CDR3 DNA follows: TGTGCCAGCAGCTTAGCGAGGGTGGGGGCGAGGTATGAGCAGTTCTTC.

A note on this clone: An end of the junction does not agree with germline; a read error may underlie this. This chain uses TRBV28 with TRBJ1-2, with 7 bases fitting TRBD1. The CDR3 is 11 amino acids. Germline loops: CDR1 MDHEN, CDR2 SYDVKM. The CDR3 sequence: CASTNPDRTAF. The DNA of the CDR3 is TGTGCCAGCACCAACCCGGACAGGACCGCCTTC.

V usage is TRBV1 and J usage is TRBJ2-5; the listed D gene, TRBD2, was not tested against the DNA. TRBV1 is given as a pseudogene. This CDR3 is 19 amino acids long. The CDR3 is CTSSQGPPYSAGGSLTQYF. CDR3 bases: TGCACCAGCAGCCAAGGACCCCCATACTCAGCGGGGGGGTCCTTGACCCAGTACTTC.

This clone has a count of ten or more. This sequence joins TRBV29-1 and TRBJ2-7; no clear D. V shed 3 bases and J shed 0 bases, with 6 bases lying between them. The CDR3 spans 12 residues. CDR1 is SQVTM and CDR2 is ANQGSEA in the germline V gene. CDR3 in DNA: TGCAGCGTTGAGTACAGCTCCTACGAGCAGTACTTC. It is translated as CSVEYSSYEQYF.

This clone turned up a few times. The gene calls are TRBV5-1 and TRBJ2-1; D may be TRBD1 (7 bases). The CDR3 covers 15 residues. Germline values: CDR1 SGHRS, CDR2 YFSETQ. V was pared by 0 bases and J by 4 bases, with 11 bases between. The CDR3 loop is CASSLAGGIYNEQFF. CDR3 DNA: TGCGCCAGCAGCTTGGCAGGGGGGATTTACAATGAGCAGTTCTTC.

The V and J genes are TRBV30 and TRBJ1-1; a weak D match, TRBD1 (5 bases). Trimming shortened V by 4 bases and J by 0 bases, and 9 bases separated the two germline ends. The CDR3 runs to 13 residues. Germline V gene sequence: CDR1 GTSNPN, CDR2 SVGIG (reference sequence). In DNA, the CDR3 is TGTGCCTGGATCGGACATATGAACACTGAAGCTTTCTTT. It translates to CAWIGHMNTEAFF.